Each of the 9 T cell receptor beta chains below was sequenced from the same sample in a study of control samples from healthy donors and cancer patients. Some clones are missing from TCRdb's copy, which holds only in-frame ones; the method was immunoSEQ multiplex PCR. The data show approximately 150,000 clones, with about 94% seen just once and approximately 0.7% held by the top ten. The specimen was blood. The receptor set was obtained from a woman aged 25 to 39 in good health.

Here the CDR3 reads CVTGQGARSNYGYTF. DNA of the CDR3: TGTGTAACTGGGCAGGGGGCGCGATCCAACTATGGCTACACCTTC. The chain couples TRBV28 to TRBJ1-2, with 8 bases identical to TRBD1. CDR1 is MDHEN and CDR2 is SYDVKM in the germline V gene. The CDR3 covers 15 residues.

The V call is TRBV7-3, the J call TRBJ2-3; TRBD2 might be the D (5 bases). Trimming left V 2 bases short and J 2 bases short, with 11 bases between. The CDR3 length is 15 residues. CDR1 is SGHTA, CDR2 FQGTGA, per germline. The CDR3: CASSLGYGLTDTQYF. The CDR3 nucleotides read TGTGCCAGCAGCTTAGGTTACGGACTCACAGATACGCAGTATTTT.

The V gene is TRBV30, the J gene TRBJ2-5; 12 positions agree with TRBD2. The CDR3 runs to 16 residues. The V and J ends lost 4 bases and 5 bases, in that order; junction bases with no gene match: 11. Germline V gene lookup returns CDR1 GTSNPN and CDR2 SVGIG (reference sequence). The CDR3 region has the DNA TGTGCCTGGATTGATATTACTAGCGGGAGGCTCGAGACCCAGTACTTC. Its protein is CAWIDITSGRLETQYF.

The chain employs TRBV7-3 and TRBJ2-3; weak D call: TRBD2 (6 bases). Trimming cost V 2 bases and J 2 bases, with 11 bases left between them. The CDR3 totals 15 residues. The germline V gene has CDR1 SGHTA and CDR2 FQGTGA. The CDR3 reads CASSLWGEPTDTQYF. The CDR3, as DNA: TGTGCCAGCAGCTTATGGGGGGAACCCACAGATACGCAGTATTTT.

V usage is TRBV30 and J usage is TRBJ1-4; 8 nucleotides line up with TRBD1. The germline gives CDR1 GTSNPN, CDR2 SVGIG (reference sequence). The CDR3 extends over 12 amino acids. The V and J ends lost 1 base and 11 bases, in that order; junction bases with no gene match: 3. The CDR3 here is CAWSEGQGKLFF. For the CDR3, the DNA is TGTGCCTGGAGTGAAGGACAGGGTAAACTGTTTTTT.

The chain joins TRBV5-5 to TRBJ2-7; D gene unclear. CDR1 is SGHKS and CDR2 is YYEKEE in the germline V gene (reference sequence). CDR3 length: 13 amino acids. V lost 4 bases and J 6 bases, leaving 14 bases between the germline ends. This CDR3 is CASSPDAGREQYF. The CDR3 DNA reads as TGTGCCAGCAGCCCGGATGCAGGCCGCGAGCAGTACTTC.

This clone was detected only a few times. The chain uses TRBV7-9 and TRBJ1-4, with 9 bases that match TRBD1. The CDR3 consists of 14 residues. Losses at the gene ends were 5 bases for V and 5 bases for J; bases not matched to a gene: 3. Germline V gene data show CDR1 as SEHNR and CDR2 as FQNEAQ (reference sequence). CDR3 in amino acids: CASSAGQGNEKLFF. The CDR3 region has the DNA TGTGCCAGCAGCGCCGGACAGGGGAATGAAAAACTGTTTTTT.

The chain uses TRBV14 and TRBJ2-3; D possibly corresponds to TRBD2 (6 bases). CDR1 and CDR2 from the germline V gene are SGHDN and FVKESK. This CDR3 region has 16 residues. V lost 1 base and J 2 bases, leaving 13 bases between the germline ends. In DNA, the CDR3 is TGTGCCAGCAGCCAAGGAGGGCGGGATCTCACAGATACGCAGTATTTT. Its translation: CASSQGGRDLTDTQYF.

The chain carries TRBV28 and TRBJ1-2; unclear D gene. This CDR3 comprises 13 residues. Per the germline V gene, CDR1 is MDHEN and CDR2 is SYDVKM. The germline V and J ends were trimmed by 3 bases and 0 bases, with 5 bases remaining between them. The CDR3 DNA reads TGTGCCAGCAGTTTGACAACTAACTATGGCTACACCTTC. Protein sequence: CASSLTTNYGYTF.